This T cell receptor (beta chain) came from a study of shared clonotypes between healthy human individuals. Study observations and caveats: Sharing across a handful of donors was seen in around 5% of naive CD4 clonotypes.

With regard to this clone: The antigen remains unidentified.

Profiling relied on immunoSEQ multiplex PCR, and the TCRdb table lists in-frame clones only, not all of them. This sample has 1.5 million to 2.5 million clones; less than 95% occur once, and the top ten carry 1.2%. CDR3 length: 15 amino acids. Germline values: CDR1 MGHRA, CDR2 YSYEKL. V was cut by 4 bases and J by 7 bases, with 20 bases left in between. The naive CD8 subset, CD45RO-negative cells positively selected for CCR7, excluded terminally differentiated effector memory CD45RA+ cells. What was sequenced was naive CD8+ T cells sorted from blood. V and J are TRBV4-1 and TRBJ2-7; tentative D call: TRBD2 (7 bases). The clonotype was recovered from a man aged 18 to 30 in good health. The CDR3 is CASSLSRGAPGEQYF. CDR3 in DNA: TGCGCCAGCAGCCTTAGCCGGGGGGCCCCGGGAGAGCAGTACTTC.